This TCR beta chain was sequenced in a study of cytomegalovirus exposure and HLA in healthy donors. Findings and limits, study-wide: A later analysis found first-cohort TCR clusters tended to co-occur in the 130 or so validation repertoires.

Of note for this clone: Its antigen is unidentified.

The CDR3 totals 13 residues. Per the germline V gene, CDR1 is MNHEY and CDR2 is SMNVEV (reference sequence). The V gene lost 5 bases and the J gene lost 13 bases, with 18 bases spanning the gap. Sequenced by immunoSEQ multiplex PCR; TCRdb stores in-frame clones only, minus some. The table has 90,000 to 100,000 clones, about 90% seen once. This TCR was recovered from a man aged 18 to 30 in good health and CMV-seropositive. Material: PBMCs. The chain recombines TRBV27 with TRBJ2-1; tentative D call: TRBD2 (6 bases). CDR3 sequence (DNA): TGTGCCAGCAGTCTCGGGACTCCTGAAAAACAGTTCTTC. It yields the protein CASSLGTPEKQFF.